This T cell receptor beta chain was sequenced during a study of a mutant IDH1 vaccine in newly diagnosed glioma. The overall study: Eight vaccine injections were given to patients in weeks 1, 3, 5, 7, 11, 15, 19 and 23. Treatment recipients were approximately 62% male and about 40% female, and their mean age was around 40 years.

Time point indicated: week 23, last vaccination. In every dose of vaccine, 300 ug of mutant IDH1 20-mer peptide was given alongside topical imiquimod. This clone was found once. The target antigen is unknown. Germline V CDR1 and CDR2: LNHDA, SQIVND (reference sequence). This CDR3 comprises 13 residues. Trimming shortened V by 7 bases and J by 2 bases, and 9 bases separated the two germline ends. Profiled with immunoSEQ multiplex PCR; TCRdb holds only in-frame clones, not every one. In the table there are roughly 60,000 clones, approximately 85% of which are singletons. Sequences were derived from PBMCs, sampled from a glioma patient whose treatment included an IDH1 peptide vaccine. This TCR was sampled from a young man with glioma. The genes are TRBV19 and TRBJ1-3, with D hard to call. The CDR3 spells CASKDSPGNTIYF. CDR3 nucleotide sequence: TGTGCCAGTAAAGATTCCCCTGGAAACACCATATATTTT.